These 8 T cell receptor beta chains came from one sample sequenced in a study of cytomegalovirus exposure and HLA in healthy donors. Vbeta (60) and Jbeta (13) primers were used in the PCR. Data came from immunoSEQ multiplex PCR; TCRdb stores just in-frame clones and leaves some out. The sample shows about 89,000 clones, approximately 72% of them seen only once. Sequences were obtained from PBMCs. Every receptor here comes from a young man in good health and CMV-seropositive.

This rearrangement joins TRBV7-3 to TRBJ2-5, with D perhaps TRBD2 (5 bases). This CDR3 has 13 amino acids. V dropped 5 bases and J dropped 5 bases, with 12 bases sitting between them. The germline CDR1 and CDR2 sequences are SGHTA and FQGTGA. The CDR3 DNA reads TGTGCCAGCAGCACCTGGTCGGGGGAGACCCAGTACTTC. Encoded protein: CASSTWSGETQYF.

J is TRBJ2-3 and V is TRBV28, with 13 bases fitting TRBD2. Germline CDR1 reads MDHEN; CDR2 reads SYDVKM. The CDR3 extends over 16 amino acids. With V trimmed by 6 bases and J by 2 bases, 5 bases remained unmatched. CDR3 in amino acids: CASSPGLAGATDTQYF. The CDR3, as DNA: TGTGCCAGCAGCCCAGGACTAGCGGGGGCCACAGATACGCAGTATTTT. Full variable domain (outside the CDR3, taken from reference TRBV28 and TRBJ2-3): DVKVTQSSRYLVKRTGEKVFLECVQDMDHENMFWYRQDPGLGLRLIYFSYDVKMKEKGDIPEGYSVSREKKERFSLILESASTNQTSMYLCASSPGLAGATDTQYFGPGTRLTVL.

This clone was recorded at least ten times. The rearrangement joins TRBV9 to TRBJ2-3; D not certain. This CDR3 is built from 12 residues. Germline CDR1 and CDR2: SGDLS and YYNGEE. V was trimmed by 4 bases and J by 5 bases, leaving 8 bases between them. CDR3 sequence (DNA): TGTGCCAGCAGCCCAGAAGAAGATACGCAGTATTTT. This codes for CASSPEEDTQYF.

The chain recombines TRBV2 with TRBJ2-3; D is possibly TRBD2 (6 bases). Trimming removed 8 bases at V and 4 bases at J, with 16 bases between. The CDR3 loop spans 14 amino acids. The germline gives CDR1 SNHLY, CDR2 FYNNEI. The CDR3, as DNA: TGTGCCAGCGGGGGGAATAGGGGCGCAGATACGCAGTATTTT. This codes for CASGGNRGADTQYF.

The chain links TRBV2 to TRBJ1-4, with D tentatively TRBD1 (6 bases). The CDR3 has 14 residues. Germline V gene lookup returns CDR1 SNHLY and CDR2 FYNNEI. V was clipped by 4 bases and J by 5 bases, with 11 bases between them. In DNA form, the CDR3 reads TGTGCCAGCAGTGCCATACAGGGAAATGAAAAACTGTTTTTT. Translation gives CASSAIQGNEKLFF.

This chain joins TRBV6-1 and TRBJ2-7; D gene unclear. The CDR3 is made up of 10 amino acids. Trimming left V 8 bases short and J 7 bases short, with 9 bases between. From germline, CDR1 is MNHNS and CDR2 SASEGT. The CDR3 loop reads CASGWAEQYF. Here the CDR3 DNA reads TGTGCCAGCGGTTGGGCGGAGCAGTACTTC.

This clone was counted only a few times. The rearrangement joins TRBV4-2 to TRBJ1-2; 7 nucleotides match TRBD1. The V segment lost 0 bases and the J segment 7 bases; nucleotides outside the gene matches: 8. The CDR3 totals 15 residues. Germline V gene lookup returns CDR1 LGHNA and CDR2 YNFKEQ. CDR3 nucleotide sequence: TGTGCCAGCAGCCAAGAAACACAGGGGTTGGGTGGCTACACCTTC. Translating gives CASSQETQGLGGYTF.

This rearrangement joins TRBV11-2 to TRBJ1-2; D gene unclear. V was cut by 5 bases and J by 4 bases, with 14 bases left in between. The CDR3 length is 14 residues. Germline-derived CDR1 and CDR2 are SGHAT and FQNNGV. The CDR3 DNA reads as TGTGCCAGCAGCAGTTCGACCGCGGGCTATGGCTACACCTTC. Its protein product is CASSSSTAGYGYTF.